The 10 T cell receptor beta chains below were found in one sample sequenced in a study of cytomegalovirus exposure and HLA in healthy donors. Vbeta (60) and Jbeta (13) primers were used in the PCR. Data came from immunoSEQ multiplex PCR; TCRdb stores just in-frame clones and leaves some out. The table has about 130,000 clones, 65% to 90% seen once. The sample comprised PBMCs. The receptor set was obtained from a young man in good health and CMV-seronegative.

The rearrangement joins TRBV9 to TRBJ2-5, with 8 positions matching TRBD2. Germline trimming cut 2 bases from V and 1 base from J; bases unmatched to any gene: 7. This CDR3 contains 16 residues. CDR1 SGDLS and CDR2 YYNGEE come from the germline V gene. In nucleotides, the CDR3 is TGTGCCAGCAGCGTGGTTGGCCGGGGGGGCCAAGAGACCCAGTACTTC. Translated, it gives CASSVVGRGGQETQYF. Filled out from reference TRBV9 and TRBJ2-5, the complete variable domain reads DSGVTQTPKHLITATGQRVTLRCSPRSGDLSVYWYQQSLDQGLQFLIQYYNGEERAKGNILERFSAQQFPDLHSELNLSSLELGDSALYFCASSVVGRGGQETQYFGPGTRLLVL.

V usage is TRBV7-9 and J usage is TRBJ2-4; 7 positions agree with TRBD1. Germline assignment: CDR1 SEHNR and CDR2 FQNEAQ (reference sequence). CDR3 size: 13 residues. V shed 2 bases, J shed 8 bases, and the junction held 3 bases outside the gene matches. The CDR3 protein is CASSLRQGDIQYF. CDR3 nucleotide sequence: TGTGCCAGCAGCTTACGACAGGGTGACATTCAGTACTTC.

This rearrangement joins TRBV11-3 to TRBJ2-2, with D possibly matching TRBD1 (5 bases). The germline gives CDR1 SGHNT, CDR2 YENEEA. V was clipped by 3 bases and J by 6 bases, with 11 bases between them. The CDR3 spans 14 residues. CDR3 sequence: CASSFGQYAGELFF. For the CDR3, the DNA is TGTGCCAGCAGCTTCGGACAATACGCCGGGGAGCTGTTTTTT.

The V and J genes are TRBV18 and TRBJ2-7; tentative D call: TRBD1 (6 bases). The CDR3 consists of 14 residues. Germline-derived CDR1 and CDR2 are KGHSH and LQKENI. Between the trimmed V and J ends, which lost 2 bases and 3 bases, there was a span of 11 bases. In DNA, the CDR3 is TGTGCCAGCTCACCAAACAGGGTCAGCTACGAGCAGTACTTC. Translating it yields CASSPNRVSYEQYF.

The rearrangement links TRBV7-2 to TRBJ1-1; D possibly corresponds to TRBD1 (6 bases). Germline V lookup: CDR1 SGHTA, CDR2 FQGNSA. The CDR3 has 16 residues. Trimming pared 0 bases from V and 4 bases from J, leaving 15 bases between. The CDR3 DNA is TGTGCCAGCAGCTTAGCGCAAGCCTTACAGGGCACTGAAGCTTTCTTT. Translation: CASSLAQALQGTEAFF.

V usage is TRBV30 and J usage is TRBJ1-1; TRBD1 is a possible D gene (5 bases). Germline V gene lookup returns CDR1 GTSNPN and CDR2 SVGIG (reference sequence). The CDR3 runs 15 residues. V lost 3 bases and J 2 bases, leaving 16 bases between the germline ends. In nucleotides, the CDR3 is TGTGCCTGGAGAGACATTGACAGATTAAACACTGAAGCTTTCTTT. It encodes CAWRDIDRLNTEAFF.

The rearrangement joins TRBV7-9 to TRBJ1-1; 7 bases are a match to TRBD1. CDR3 length: 14 amino acids. J gave up 7 bases and V 4 bases, and 9 bases lay outside the gene matches. In germline, CDR1 is SEHNR, CDR2 FQNEAQ (reference sequence). The CDR3 reads CASSSPGQIIEAFF. Here the CDR3 DNA reads TGTGCCAGCAGCTCACCGGGACAGATAATTGAAGCTTTCTTT.

This clone was seen a single time. The chain combines TRBV27 with TRBJ1-2; D ambiguous. Germline assignment: CDR1 MNHEY and CDR2 SMNVEV (reference sequence). The CDR3 consists of 14 residues. V shed 4 bases and J shed 4 bases, with 13 bases lying between them. The CDR3 sequence is CASSYSSLGYGYTF. CDR3 bases: TGTGCCAGCAGTTACAGTAGTCTTGGCTATGGCTACACCTTC.

Remarks on this clone: Other nucleotide sequences in the sample specify the same CDR3. The CDR3 sequence is CASSVEPGTGELFF. DNA for the CDR3: TGTGCCAGCAGCGTAGAACCGGGGACCGGGGAGCTGTTTTTT. This sequence joins TRBV9 and TRBJ2-2; maybe TRBD2 (5 bases). With 0 bases removed from V and 5 bases from J, the gap between germline ends came to 8 bases. The CDR3 covers 14 residues. From germline, CDR1 is SGDLS and CDR2 YYNGEE.

The chain couples TRBV27 to TRBJ2-3, with 7 bases fitting TRBD2. Germline-derived CDR1 and CDR2 are MNHEY and SMNVEV (reference sequence). This CDR3 has 15 residues. V shed 4 bases and J 6 bases; nucleotides not matched to a gene: 10. The CDR3 DNA is TGTGCCAGCAGTTCCCCTCCGGGAGGAGAGGATACGCAGTATTTT. The encoded protein is CASSSPPGGEDTQYF.